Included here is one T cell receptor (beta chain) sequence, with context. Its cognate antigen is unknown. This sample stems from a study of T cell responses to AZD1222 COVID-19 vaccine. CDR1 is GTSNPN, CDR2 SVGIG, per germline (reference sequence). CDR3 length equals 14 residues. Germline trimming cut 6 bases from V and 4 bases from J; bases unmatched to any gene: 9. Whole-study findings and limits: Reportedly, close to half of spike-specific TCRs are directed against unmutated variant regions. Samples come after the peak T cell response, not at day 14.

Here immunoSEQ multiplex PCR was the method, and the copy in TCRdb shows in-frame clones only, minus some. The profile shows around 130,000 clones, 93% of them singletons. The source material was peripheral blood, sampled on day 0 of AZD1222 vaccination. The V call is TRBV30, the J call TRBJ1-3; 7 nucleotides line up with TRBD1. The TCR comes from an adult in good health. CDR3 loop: CACPKGAGGNTIYF. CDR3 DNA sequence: TGTGCCTGTCCAAAGGGGGCTGGAGGAAACACCATATATTTT.